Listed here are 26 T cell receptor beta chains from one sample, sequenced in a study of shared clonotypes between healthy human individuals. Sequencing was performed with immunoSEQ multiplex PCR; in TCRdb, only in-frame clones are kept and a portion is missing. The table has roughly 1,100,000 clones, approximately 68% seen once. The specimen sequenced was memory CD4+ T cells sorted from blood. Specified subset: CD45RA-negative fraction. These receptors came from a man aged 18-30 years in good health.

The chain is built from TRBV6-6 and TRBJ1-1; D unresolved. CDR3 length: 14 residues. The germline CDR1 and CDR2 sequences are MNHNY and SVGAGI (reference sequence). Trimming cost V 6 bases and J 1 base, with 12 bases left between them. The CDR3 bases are TGTGCCAGCAGCCCTGGAGAGACGAACACTGAAGCTTTCTTT. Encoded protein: CASSPGETNTEAFF.

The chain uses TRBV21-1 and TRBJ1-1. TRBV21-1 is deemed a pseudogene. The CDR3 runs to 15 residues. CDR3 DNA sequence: TGTGCCAGCAGCAAATTCGTATGCAAGAACACTGAAGCTTTCTTT. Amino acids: CASSKFVCKNTEAFF.

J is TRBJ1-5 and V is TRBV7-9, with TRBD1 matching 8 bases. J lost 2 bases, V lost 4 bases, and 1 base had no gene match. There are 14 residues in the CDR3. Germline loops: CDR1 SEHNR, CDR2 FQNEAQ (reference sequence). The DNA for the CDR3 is TGTGCCAGCAGCTCACAGGGGGGCAATCAGCCCCAGCATTTT. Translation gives CASSSQGGNQPQHF.

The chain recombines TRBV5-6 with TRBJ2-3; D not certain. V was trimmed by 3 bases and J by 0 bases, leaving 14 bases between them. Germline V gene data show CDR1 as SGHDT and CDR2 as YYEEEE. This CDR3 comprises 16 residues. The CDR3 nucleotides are TGTGCCAGCAGCTCCCTCCATTTAATTAGCACAGATACGCAGTATTTT. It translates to CASSSLHLISTDTQYF.

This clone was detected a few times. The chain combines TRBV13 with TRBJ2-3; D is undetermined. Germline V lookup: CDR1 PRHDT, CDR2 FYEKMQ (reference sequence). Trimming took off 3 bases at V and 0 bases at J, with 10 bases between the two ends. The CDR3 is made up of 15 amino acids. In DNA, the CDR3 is TGTGCCAGCAGCTTTAGGCAGACTAGCACAGATACGCAGTATTTT. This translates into CASSFRQTSTDTQYF.

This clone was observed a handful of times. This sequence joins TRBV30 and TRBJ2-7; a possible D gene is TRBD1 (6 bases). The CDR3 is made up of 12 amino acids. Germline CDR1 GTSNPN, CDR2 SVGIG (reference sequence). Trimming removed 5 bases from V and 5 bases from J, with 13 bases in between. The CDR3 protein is CAWSRKGDEQYF. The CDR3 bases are TGTGCCTGGTCTCGTAAGGGGGACGAGCAGTACTTC.

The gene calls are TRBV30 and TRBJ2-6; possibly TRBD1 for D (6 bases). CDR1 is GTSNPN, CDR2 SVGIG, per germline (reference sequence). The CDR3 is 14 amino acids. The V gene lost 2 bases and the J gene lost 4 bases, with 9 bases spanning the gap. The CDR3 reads CAWSLGGGANVLTF. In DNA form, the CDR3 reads TGTGCCTGGAGTCTAGGGGGAGGGGCCAACGTCCTGACTTTC.

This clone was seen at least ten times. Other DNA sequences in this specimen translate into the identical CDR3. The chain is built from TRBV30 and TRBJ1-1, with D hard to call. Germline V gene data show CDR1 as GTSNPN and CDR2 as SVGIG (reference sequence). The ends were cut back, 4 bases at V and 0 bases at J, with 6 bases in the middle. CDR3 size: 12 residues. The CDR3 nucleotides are TGTGCCTGGAAGACCATGAACACTGAAGCTTTCTTT. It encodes CAWKTMNTEAFF. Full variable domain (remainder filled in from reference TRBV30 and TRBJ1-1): SQTIHQWPATLVQPVGSPLSLECTVEGTSNPNLYWYRQAAGRGLQLLFYSVGIGQISSEVPQNLSASRPQDRQFILSSKKLLLSDSGFYLCAWKTMNTEAFFGQGTRLTVV.

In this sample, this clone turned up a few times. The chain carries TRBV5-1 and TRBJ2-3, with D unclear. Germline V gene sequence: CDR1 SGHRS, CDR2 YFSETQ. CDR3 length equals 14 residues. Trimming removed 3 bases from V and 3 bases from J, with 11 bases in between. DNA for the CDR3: TGCGCCAGCAGCTACGTCGGAAGGACAGATACGCAGTATTTT. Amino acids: CASSYVGRTDTQYF.

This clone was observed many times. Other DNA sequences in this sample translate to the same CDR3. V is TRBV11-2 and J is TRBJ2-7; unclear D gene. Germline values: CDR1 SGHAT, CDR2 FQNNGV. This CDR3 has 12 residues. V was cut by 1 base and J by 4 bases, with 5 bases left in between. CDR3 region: CASSLVGYEQYF. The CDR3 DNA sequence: TGTGCCAGCAGCTTAGTTGGTTACGAGCAGTACTTC.

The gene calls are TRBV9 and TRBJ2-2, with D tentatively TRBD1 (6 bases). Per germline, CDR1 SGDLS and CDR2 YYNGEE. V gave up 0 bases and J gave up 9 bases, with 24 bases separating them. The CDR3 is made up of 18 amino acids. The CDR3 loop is CASSVGPGARLGTRELFF. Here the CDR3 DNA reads TGTGCCAGCAGCGTAGGGCCAGGGGCTAGGTTAGGAACCCGGGAGCTGTTTTTT. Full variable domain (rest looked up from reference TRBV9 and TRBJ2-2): DSGVTQTPKHLITATGQRVTLRCSPRSGDLSVYWYQQSLDQGLQFLIQYYNGEERAKGNILERFSAQQFPDLHSELNLSSLELGDSALYFCASSVGPGARLGTRELFFGEGSRLTVL.

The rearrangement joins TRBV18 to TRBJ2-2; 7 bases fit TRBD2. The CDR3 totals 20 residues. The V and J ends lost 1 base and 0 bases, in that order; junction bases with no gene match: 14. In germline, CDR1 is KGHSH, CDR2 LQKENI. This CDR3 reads CASSPRKDPGLQPNTGELFF. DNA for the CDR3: TGTGCCAGCTCACCACGTAAGGACCCGGGACTACAACCGAACACCGGGGAGCTGTTTTTT.

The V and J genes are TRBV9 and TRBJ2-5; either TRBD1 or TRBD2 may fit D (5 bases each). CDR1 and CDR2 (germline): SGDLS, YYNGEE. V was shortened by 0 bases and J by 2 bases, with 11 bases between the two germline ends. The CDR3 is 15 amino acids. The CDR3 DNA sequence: TGTGCCAGCAGCGTAGCTCGGGGCTATCAAGAGACCCAGTACTTC. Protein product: CASSVARGYQETQYF.

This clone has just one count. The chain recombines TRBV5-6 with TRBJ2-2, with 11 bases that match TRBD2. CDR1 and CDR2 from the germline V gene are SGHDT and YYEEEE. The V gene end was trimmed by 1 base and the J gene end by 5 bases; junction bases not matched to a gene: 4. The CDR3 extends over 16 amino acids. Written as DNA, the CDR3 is TGTGCCAGCAGCTTGAAACTAGCGGGAGCGACCGGGGAGCTGTTTTTT. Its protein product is CASSLKLAGATGELFF.

CDR3 bases: TGCAGCGCCGGGACTGAAGAGACCCAGTACTTC. Its protein is CSAGTEETQYF. The chain joins TRBV29-1 to TRBJ2-5; D possibly corresponds to TRBD2 (6 bases). The CDR3 has 11 amino acids. The germline V gene has CDR1 SQVTM and CDR2 ANQGSEA. The V end was cut by 7 bases, the J end by 3 bases, with 9 bases between.

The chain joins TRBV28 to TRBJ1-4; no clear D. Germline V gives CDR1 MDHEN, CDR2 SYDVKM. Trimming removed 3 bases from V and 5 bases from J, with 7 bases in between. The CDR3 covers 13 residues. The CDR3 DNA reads TGTGCCAGCAGTTTGGTTAGAAATGAAAAACTGTTTTTT. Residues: CASSLVRNEKLFF.

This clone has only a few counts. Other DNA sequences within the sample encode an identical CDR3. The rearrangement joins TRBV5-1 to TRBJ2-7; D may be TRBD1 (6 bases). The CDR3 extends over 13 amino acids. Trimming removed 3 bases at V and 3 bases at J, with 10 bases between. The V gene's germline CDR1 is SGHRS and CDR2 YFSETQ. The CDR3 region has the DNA TGCGCCAGCAGCTCTTCAGGGGACTACGAGCAGTACTTC. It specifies CASSSSGDYEQYF.

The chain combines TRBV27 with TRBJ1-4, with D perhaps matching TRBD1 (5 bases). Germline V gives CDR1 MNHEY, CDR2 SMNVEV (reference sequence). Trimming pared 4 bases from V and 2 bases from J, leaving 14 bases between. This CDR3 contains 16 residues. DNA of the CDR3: TGTGCCAGCAGTTCTAATGGGGGGTTCACTAATGAAAAACTGTTTTTT. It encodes CASSSNGGFTNEKLFF.

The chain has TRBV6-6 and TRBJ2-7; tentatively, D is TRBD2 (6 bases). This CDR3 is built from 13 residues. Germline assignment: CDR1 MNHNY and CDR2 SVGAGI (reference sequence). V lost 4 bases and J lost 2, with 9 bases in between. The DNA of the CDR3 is TGTGCCAGCAGTTCACGGGAGACCTACGAGCAGTACTTC. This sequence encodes CASSSRETYEQYF.

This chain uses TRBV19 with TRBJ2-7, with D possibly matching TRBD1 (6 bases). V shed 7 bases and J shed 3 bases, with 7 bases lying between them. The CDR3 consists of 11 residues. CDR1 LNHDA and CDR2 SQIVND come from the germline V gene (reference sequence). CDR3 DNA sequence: TGTGCCAGTAAGGACAGCTACGAGCAGTACTTC. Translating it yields CASKDSYEQYF. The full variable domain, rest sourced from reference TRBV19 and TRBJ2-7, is DGGITQSPKYLFRKEGQNVTLSCEQNLNHDAMYWYRQDPGQGLRLIYYSQIVNDFQKGDIAEGYSVSREKKESFPLTVTSAQKNPTAFYLCASKDSYEQYFGPGTRLTVT.

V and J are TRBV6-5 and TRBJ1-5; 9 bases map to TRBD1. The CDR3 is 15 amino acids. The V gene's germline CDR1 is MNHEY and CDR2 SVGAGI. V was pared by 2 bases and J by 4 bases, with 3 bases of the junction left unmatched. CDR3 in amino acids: CASSYGGTGNQPQHF. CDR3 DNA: TGTGCCAGCAGTTACGGCGGGACAGGGAATCAGCCCCAGCATTTT.

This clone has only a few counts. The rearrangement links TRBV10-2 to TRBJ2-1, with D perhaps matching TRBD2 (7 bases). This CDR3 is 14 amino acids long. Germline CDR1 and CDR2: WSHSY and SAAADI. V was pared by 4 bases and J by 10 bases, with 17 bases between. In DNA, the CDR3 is TGCGCCAGCAGTGCAAGGGGGGGCCGGGAAGAGCAGTTCTTC. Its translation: CASSARGGREEQFF.

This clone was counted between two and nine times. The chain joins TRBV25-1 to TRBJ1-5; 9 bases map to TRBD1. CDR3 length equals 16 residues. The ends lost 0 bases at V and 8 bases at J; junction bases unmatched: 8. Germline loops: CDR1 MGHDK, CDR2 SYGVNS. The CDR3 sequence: CASSEYGTGMEKPQHF. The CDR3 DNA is TGTGCCAGCAGTGAATATGGGACAGGGATGGAGAAGCCCCAGCATTTT.

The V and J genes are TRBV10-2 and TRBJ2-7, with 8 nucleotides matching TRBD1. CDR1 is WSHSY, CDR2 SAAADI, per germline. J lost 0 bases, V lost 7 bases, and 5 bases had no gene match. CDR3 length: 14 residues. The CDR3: CASIPGQASYEQYF. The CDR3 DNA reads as TGCGCCAGCATCCCGGGACAGGCCTCCTACGAGCAGTACTTC.

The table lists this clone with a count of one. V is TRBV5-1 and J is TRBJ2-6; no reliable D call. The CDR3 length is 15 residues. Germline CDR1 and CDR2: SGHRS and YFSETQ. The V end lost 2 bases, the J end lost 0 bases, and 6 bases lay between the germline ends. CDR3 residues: CASSLVASGANVLTF. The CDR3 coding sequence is TGCGCCAGCAGCTTAGTTGCCTCTGGGGCCAACGTCCTGACTTTC.

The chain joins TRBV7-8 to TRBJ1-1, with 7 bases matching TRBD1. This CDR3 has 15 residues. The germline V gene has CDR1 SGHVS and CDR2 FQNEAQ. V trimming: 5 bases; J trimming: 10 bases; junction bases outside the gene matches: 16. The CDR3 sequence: CASSPGGRGIFGAFF. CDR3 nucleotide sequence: TGTGCCAGCAGCCCTGGGGGCAGGGGGATTTTTGGAGCTTTCTTT.